The sample holds many counts of the clone carrying this T cell receptor beta chain. This specimen belongs to a study of T cells in Graves' hyperthyroidism and ophthalmopathy. The CDR3 has 15 amino acids. Germline CDR1 MNHNY, CDR2 SVGAGI (reference sequence). V was clipped by 0 bases and J by 2 bases, with 11 bases between them. Each ophthalmopathy patient scored at least 3 on the Clinical Activity Score and at least 4 on NOSPECS grade, with duration under 3 months. Regions amplified from RNA transcripts were the TCR beta CDR3 regions. First-round RT-PCR of the TCR CDR3 relied on the HTBI primer set. MiXCR was run by TCRdb on the multiplex PCR reads, yielding one entry per CDR3 protein. The sample yields 400,000 or so distinct CDR3 sequences, more than 13% seen once.

The chain carries TRBV6-6 and TRBJ2-7, with D perhaps matching TRBD1 or TRBD2 (5 bases each). Sequencing used blood. The TCR sequence derives from a man aged 50-59 years with Graves' ophthalmopathy. CDR3 amino acids: CASSYSRGAPYEQYF. The CDR3 DNA follows: TGTGCCAGCAGTTACTCAAGGGGAGCGCCCTACGAGCAGTACTTC.